Listed below are T cell receptor beta chains from one sample, sequenced in a study of post-analysis software for immune sequencing data. TCRdb passed the PCR reads through MiXCR, listing each CDR3 protein once. The data contain about 820,000 distinct CDR3 sequences, roughly half of them singletons. Sequenced: blood. Receptors were obtained from a girl between 10 and 17 years old with multiple sclerosis. The CDR3 runs from the conserved cysteine through the conserved F or W. A D gene is named only where the DNA matches it firmly. Size is omitted from some rows. Given values are once, few, many or a class for expanded clones.

TRBD1,NA,TRBJ1-1,TRBV18,CASSPPRQGAAMNTEAFF,TGTGCCAGCTCACCACCGCGGCAGGGGGCCGCGATGAACACTGAAGCTTTCTTT
NA,NA,TRBJ2-5,TRBV29-1,CSLEIGETQYF,TGCAGCTTGGAAATAGGGGAGACCCAGTACTTC
TRBD2,NA,TRBJ2-5,TRBV7-9,CASSLKAGGRLEETQYF,TGTGCCAGCAGCTTAAAAGCGGGCGGGAGGTTGGAAGAGACCCAGTACTTC
TRBD1,once,TRBJ1-1,TRBV20-1,CSAKEGAMNTEAFF,TGCAGTGCTAAGGAGGGGGCTATGAACACTGAAGCTTTCTTT
NA,NA,TRBJ2-5,TRBV20-1,CSARVPGVGETQYF,TGCAGTGCCAGGGTTCCGGGAGTCGGTGAGACCCAGTACTTC
TRBD2,NA,TRBJ2-1,TRBV27,CASSRGGFEQFF,TGTGCCAGCAGCCGCGGGGGTTTTGAGCAGTTCTTC
TRBD2,NA,TRBJ2-1,TRBV10-3,CAIKELADNEQFF,TGTGCCATCAAGGAGCTAGCGGACAATGAGCAGTTCTTC
NA,NA,TRBJ2-5,TRBV9,CASSATGIPQETQYF,TGTGCCAGCAGCGCAACAGGGATTCCCCAAGAGACCCAGTACTTC
TRBD1,few,TRBJ2-7,TRBV20-1,CSARDPRQGYEQYF,TGCAGTGCTAGAGATCCGAGACAGGGCTACGAGCAGTACTTC
TRBD2,few,TRBJ2-1,TRBV10-3,CAISVFYSSGNNEQFF,TGTGCCATCAGTGTTTTTTACTCTAGCGGGAACAATGAGCAGTTCTTC
NA,NA,TRBJ2-5,TRBV5-1,CASQLTVLHETQYF,TGCGCCAGCCAACTGACAGTACTTCACGAGACCCAGTACTTC
TRBD1,NA,TRBJ2-1,TRBV24-1,CATSLRDRVYNEQFF,TGTGCCACCAGCCTACGGGACAGGGTCTACAATGAGCAGTTCTTC
NA,few,TRBJ2-7,TRBV4-1,CASSQQESYEQYF,TGCGCCAGCAGCCAACAGGAATCCTACGAGCAGTACTTC
NA,few,TRBJ2-7,TRBV29-1,CSVVQGSHEQYF,TGCAGCGTCGTACAGGGTTCCCACGAGCAGTACTTC
NA,few,TRBJ1-2,TRBV11-2,CASSLHITAENGYTF,TGTGCCAGCAGCTTACACATAACCGCCGAAAATGGCTACACCTTC
NA,NA,TRBJ2-7,TRBV12-3/TRBV12-4,CASSFGRRDEQYF,TGTGCCAGCAGTTTTGGCAGAAGGGACGAGCAGTACTTC
NA,NA,TRBJ2-3,TRBV7-9,CASSSAPSRQEDTDTQYF,TGTGCCAGCAGCTCCGCCCCGTCTAGACAGGAAGACACAGATACGCAGTATTTT
TRBD2,NA,TRBJ2-1,TRBV7-3,CASSFQASGRVTYNEQFF,TGTGCCAGCAGCTTCCAGGCTAGCGGGAGGGTCACCTACAATGAGCAGTTCTTC